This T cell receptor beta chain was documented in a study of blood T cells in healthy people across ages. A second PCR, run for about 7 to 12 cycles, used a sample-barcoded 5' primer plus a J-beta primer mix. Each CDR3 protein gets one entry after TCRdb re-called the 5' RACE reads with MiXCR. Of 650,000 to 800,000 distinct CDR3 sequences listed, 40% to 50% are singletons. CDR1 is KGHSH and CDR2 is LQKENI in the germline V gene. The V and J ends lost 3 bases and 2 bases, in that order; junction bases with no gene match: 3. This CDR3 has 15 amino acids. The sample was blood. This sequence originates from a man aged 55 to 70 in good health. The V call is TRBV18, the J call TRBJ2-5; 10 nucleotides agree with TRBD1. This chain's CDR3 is CASSPGTGEQETQYF. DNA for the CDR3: TGTGCCAGCTCACCGGGGACAGGGGAACAAGAGACCCAGTACTTC.